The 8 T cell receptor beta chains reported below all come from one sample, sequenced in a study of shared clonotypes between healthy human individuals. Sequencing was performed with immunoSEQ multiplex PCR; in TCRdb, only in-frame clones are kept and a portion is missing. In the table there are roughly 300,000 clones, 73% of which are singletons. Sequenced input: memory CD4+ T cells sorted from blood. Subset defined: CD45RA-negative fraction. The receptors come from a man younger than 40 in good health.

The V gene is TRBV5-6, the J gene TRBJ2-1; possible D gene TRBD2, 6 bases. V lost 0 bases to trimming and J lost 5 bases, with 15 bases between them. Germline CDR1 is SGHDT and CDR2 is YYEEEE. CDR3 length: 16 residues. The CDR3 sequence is CASSLGEAGRDNEQFF. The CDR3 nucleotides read TGTGCCAGCAGCTTGGGGGAGGCGGGAAGGGACAATGAGCAGTTCTTC.

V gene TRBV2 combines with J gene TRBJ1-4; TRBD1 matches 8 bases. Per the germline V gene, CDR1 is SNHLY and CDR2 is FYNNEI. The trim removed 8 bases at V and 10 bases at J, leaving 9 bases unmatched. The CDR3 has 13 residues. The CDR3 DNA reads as TGTGCCAGCGGGGGGGAGACAGGGGCAAAACTGTTTTTT. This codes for CASGGETGAKLFF.

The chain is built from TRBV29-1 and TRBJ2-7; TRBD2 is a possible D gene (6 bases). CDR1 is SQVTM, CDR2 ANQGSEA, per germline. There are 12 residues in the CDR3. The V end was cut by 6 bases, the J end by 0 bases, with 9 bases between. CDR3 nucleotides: TGCAGCGTGCGGGGCTACTCCTACGAGCAGTACTTC. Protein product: CSVRGYSYEQYF.

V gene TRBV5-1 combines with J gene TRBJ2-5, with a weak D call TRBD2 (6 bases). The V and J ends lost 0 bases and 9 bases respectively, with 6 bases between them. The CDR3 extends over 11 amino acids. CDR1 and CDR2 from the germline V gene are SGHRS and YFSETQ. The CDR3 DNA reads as TGCGCCAGCAGCTTGGGCGGGGCCCAGTACTTC. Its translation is CASSLGGAQYF. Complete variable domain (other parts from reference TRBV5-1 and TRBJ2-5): KAGVTQTPRYLIKTRGQQVTLSCSPISGHRSVSWYQQTPGQGLQFLFEYFSETQRNKGNFPGRFSGRQFSNSRSEMNVSTLELGDSALYLCASSLGGAQYFGPGTRLLVL.

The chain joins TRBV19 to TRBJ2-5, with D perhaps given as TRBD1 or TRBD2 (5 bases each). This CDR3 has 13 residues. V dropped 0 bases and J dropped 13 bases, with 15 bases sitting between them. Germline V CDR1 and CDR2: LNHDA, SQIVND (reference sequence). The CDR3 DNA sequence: TGTGCCAGTAGTATAGAGGGGGAGAGACGGCGGTACTTC. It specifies CASSIEGERRRYF.

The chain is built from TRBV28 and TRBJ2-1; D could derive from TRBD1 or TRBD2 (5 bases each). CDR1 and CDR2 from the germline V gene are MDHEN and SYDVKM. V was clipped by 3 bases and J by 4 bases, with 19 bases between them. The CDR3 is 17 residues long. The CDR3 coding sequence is TGTGCCAGCAGTTTCGTTTGGGACCGAACAGGATACAATGAGCAGTTCTTC. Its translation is CASSFVWDRTGYNEQFF.

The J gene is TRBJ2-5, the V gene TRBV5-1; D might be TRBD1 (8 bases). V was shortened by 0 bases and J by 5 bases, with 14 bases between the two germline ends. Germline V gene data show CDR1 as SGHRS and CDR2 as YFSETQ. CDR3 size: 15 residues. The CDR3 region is CASSLVTGGGETQYF. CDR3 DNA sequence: TGCGCCAGCAGCTTGGTAACAGGGGGAGGGGAGACCCAGTACTTC.

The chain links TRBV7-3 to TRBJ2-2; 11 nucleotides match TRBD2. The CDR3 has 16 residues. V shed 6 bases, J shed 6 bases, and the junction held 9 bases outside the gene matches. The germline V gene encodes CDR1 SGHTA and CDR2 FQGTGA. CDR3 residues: CASSSTSGSFAGELFF. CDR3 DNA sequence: TGTGCCAGCAGTTCCACTAGCGGGAGTTTCGCCGGGGAGCTGTTTTTT.